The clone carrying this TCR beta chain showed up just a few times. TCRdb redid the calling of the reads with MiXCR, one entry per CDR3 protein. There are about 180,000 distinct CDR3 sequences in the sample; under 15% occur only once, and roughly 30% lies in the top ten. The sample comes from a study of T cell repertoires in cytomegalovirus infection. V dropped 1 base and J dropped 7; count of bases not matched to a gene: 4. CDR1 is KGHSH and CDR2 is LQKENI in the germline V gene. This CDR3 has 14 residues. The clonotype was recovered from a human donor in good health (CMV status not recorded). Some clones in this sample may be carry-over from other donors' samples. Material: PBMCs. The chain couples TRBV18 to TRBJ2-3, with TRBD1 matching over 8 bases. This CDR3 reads CASSPLGQGYTQYF. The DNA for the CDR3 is TGTGCCAGCTCACCACTAGGACAGGGATATACGCAGTATTTT.